This TCR beta chain was obtained from a study of blood T cell repertoires in COVID-19. Per the study methods: From reference gene primer amplification, estimates of nucleated cell counts were derived. The assay was immunoSEQ multiplex PCR, and TCRdb's table has in-frame clones only and misses some. That table gives V, J and clone size, and the DNA gave D and trimming. The sample contains around 150,000 clones, roughly 86% of which appear only once. CDR3 length: 15 amino acids. The V end was cut by 6 bases, the J end by 2 bases, with 13 bases between. Germline V CDR1 and CDR2: SGHTA, FQGNSA. Sequencing was performed on peripheral blood. The chain recombines TRBV7-2 with TRBJ2-2; weak D call: TRBD1 (5 bases). The clonotype originates from a man younger than 35 with acute or convalescent COVID-19. CDR3 in amino acids: CASSKTDSNTGELFF. As DNA, the CDR3 is TGTGCCAGCAGTAAAACAGACAGCAACACCGGGGAGCTGTTTTTT. Variable domain in full (rest from reference TRBV7-2 and TRBJ2-2): GAGVSQSPSNKVTEKGKDVELRCDPISGHTALYWYRQSLGQGLEFLIYFQGNSAPDKSGLPSDRFSAERTGGSVSTLTIQRTQQEDSAVYLCASSKTDSNTGELFFGEGSRLTVL.